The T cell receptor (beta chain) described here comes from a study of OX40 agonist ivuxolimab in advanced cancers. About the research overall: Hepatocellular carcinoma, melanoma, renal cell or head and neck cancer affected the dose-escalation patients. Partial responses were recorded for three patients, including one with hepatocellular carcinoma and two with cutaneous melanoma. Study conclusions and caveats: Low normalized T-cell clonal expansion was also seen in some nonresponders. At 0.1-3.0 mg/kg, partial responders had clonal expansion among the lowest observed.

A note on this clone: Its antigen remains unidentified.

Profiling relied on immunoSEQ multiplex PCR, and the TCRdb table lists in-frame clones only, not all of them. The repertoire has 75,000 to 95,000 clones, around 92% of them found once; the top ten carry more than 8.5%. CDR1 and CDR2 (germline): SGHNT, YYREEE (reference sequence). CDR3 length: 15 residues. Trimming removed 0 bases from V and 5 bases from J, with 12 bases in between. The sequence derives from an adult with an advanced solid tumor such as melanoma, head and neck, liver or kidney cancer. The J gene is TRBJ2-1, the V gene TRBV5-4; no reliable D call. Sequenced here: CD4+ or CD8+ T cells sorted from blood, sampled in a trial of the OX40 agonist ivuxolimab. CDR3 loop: CASSLAGRADNEQFF. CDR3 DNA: TGTGCCAGCAGCTTGGCCGGCCGCGCAGACAATGAGCAGTTCTTC.